The next 24 T cell receptor beta chains were all read from a single sample in a study of shared clonotypes between healthy human individuals. Positive CCR7 selection of CD45RO-negative cells yielded the naive CD8 cells, and terminally differentiated effector memory CD45RA+ cells were excluded. The assay was immunoSEQ multiplex PCR, and TCRdb's table has in-frame clones only and misses some. The sample has 2 million to 2.5 million clones; less than 95% are singletons. The sample taken for sequencing was naive CD8+ T cells sorted from blood. These receptors came from a man between 18 and 29 years old in good health.

The genes are TRBV2 and TRBJ1-1; maybe TRBD1 (5 bases). CDR1 SNHLY and CDR2 FYNNEI come from the germline V gene. The CDR3 is 14 amino acids. V was cut by 10 bases and J by 1 base, with 16 bases left in between. The CDR3 region is CATHEGIPNTEAFF. In nucleotides, the CDR3 is TGTGCCACACACGAGGGGATCCCGAACACTGAAGCTTTCTTT.

This clone was detected only a few times. The V call is TRBV7-9, the J call TRBJ1-6, with D unresolved. Trimming stripped 4 bases from V and 8 bases from J, with 12 bases between. Germline V gives CDR1 SEHNR, CDR2 FQNEAQ (reference sequence). The CDR3 contains 14 residues. The CDR3 is CASSSEGGHSPLHF. The DNA of the CDR3 is TGTGCCAGCAGCTCGGAGGGCGGTCATTCACCCCTCCACTTT.

A word on this clone: At the DNA level, this CDR3 is encoded by other sequences in the same sample as well. This chain connects TRBV9 to TRBJ2-7; D remains unclear. CDR3 length: 14 amino acids. Germline V gene sequence: CDR1 SGDLS, CDR2 YYNGEE. V lost 0 bases, J lost 1 base, and 8 bases lay in between. CDR3 loop: CASSVAPSSYEQYF. In DNA form, the CDR3 reads TGTGCCAGCAGCGTAGCGCCCTCGTCCTACGAGCAGTACTTC.

The chain uses TRBV6-5 and TRBJ2-7; TRBD2 might be the D (5 bases). CDR1 and CDR2 from the germline V gene are MNHEY and SVGAGI. Trimming pared 8 bases from V and 5 bases from J, leaving 13 bases between. The CDR3 spans 12 residues. CDR3 DNA: TGTGCCAGCGCCGCTTCTAGCAACGAGCAGTACTTC. The encoded protein is CASAASSNEQYF.

The chain couples TRBV13 to TRBJ1-2; D remains ambiguous. The V end was cut by 6 bases, the J end by 0 bases, with 11 bases between. The CDR3 totals 14 residues. The V gene's germline CDR1 is PRHDT and CDR2 FYEKMQ (reference sequence). The CDR3 coding sequence is TGTGCCAGCAGACTAGATATAACTAACTATGGCTACACCTTC. This sequence encodes CASRLDITNYGYTF.

This chain links TRBV10-1 with TRBJ2-5; 7 bases agree with TRBD1. CDR3 length: 13 residues. The V and J ends lost 5 bases and 2 bases, in that order; junction bases with no gene match: 2. Germline CDR1 WNHNN, CDR2 SYGVQD (reference sequence). The CDR3 is CASSRQGQETQYF. CDR3 nucleotides: TGCGCCAGCAGTAGACAGGGACAAGAGACCCAGTACTTC.

On this clone itself: Distinct nucleotide sequences in the sample also encode this CDR3. The genes are TRBV27 and TRBJ2-7; 7 bases align to TRBD1. CDR3 length: 16 amino acids. Germline CDR1 is MNHEY and CDR2 is SMNVEV (reference sequence). V lost 0 bases to trimming and J lost 2 bases; unmatched junction nucleotides: 7. The CDR3 coding sequence is TGTGCCAGCAGTTTATCGATCGGGACAGTAACCTACGAGCAGTACTTC. This translates into CASSLSIGTVTYEQYF.

The CDR3 reads CASRVTGQESYEQYF. For the CDR3, the DNA is TGTGCCAGCAGGGTAACGGGACAGGAGTCCTACGAGCAGTACTTC. The rearrangement joins TRBV6-5 to TRBJ2-7; TRBD1 aligns across 8 bases. Germline values: CDR1 MNHEY, CDR2 SVGAGI. The CDR3 loop spans 15 amino acids. V trimming: 6 bases; J trimming: 1 base; junction bases outside the gene matches: 8.

This sequence joins TRBV7-9 and TRBJ2-7, with 11 nucleotides matching TRBD1. In germline, CDR1 is SEHNR, CDR2 FQNEAQ (reference sequence). V lost 4 bases and J lost 5; bases outside the gene matches: 10. The CDR3 has 16 amino acids. In DNA form, the CDR3 reads TGTGCCAGCAGCTGGGTCTCCATGGGACAGGGGGACGAGCAGTACTTC. It encodes CASSWVSMGQGDEQYF. The whole variable domain, remainder taken from reference TRBV7-9 and TRBJ2-7, is DTGVSQNPRHKITKRGQNVTFRCDPISEHNRLYWYRQTLGQGPEFLTYFQNEAQLEKSRLLSDRFSAERPKGSFSTLEIQRTEQGDSAMYLCASSWVSMGQGDEQYFGPGTRLTVT.

The rearrangement joins TRBV30 to TRBJ2-7; 12 nucleotides match TRBD1. The junction had 1 base not matched to a gene; V was cut back by 7 bases and J by 6 bases. The CDR3 covers 11 residues. Germline CDR1 and CDR2: GTSNPN and SVGIG (reference sequence). The DNA for the CDR3 is TGTGCCTCGGGACAGGGGGCCGAGCAGTACTTC. It is translated as CASGQGAEQYF.

Worth noting for this clone: Within the sample, other DNA sequences also encode this same CDR3. The rearrangement joins TRBV5-6 to TRBJ2-5; no definite D call. Per the germline V gene, CDR1 is SGHDT and CDR2 is YYEEEE. The CDR3 covers 13 residues. V was clipped by 0 bases and J by 1 base, with 4 bases between them. In DNA, the CDR3 is TGTGCCAGCAGCTTGGGACCCCAAGAGACCCAGTACTTC. This encodes CASSLGPQETQYF.

The V and J genes are TRBV9 and TRBJ1-2; D is possibly TRBD1 (5 bases). The ends were cut back, 0 bases at V and 0 bases at J, with 24 bases in the middle. Germline V lookup: CDR1 SGDLS, CDR2 YYNGEE. The CDR3 consists of 20 residues. The CDR3 is CASSVDPMGPPELANYGYTF. CDR3 sequence (DNA): TGTGCCAGCAGCGTAGACCCGATGGGGCCACCCGAGTTAGCTAACTATGGCTACACCTTC.

The rearrangement uses TRBV5-1 and TRBJ2-7, with D tentatively TRBD2 (5 bases). Trimming cost V 0 bases and J 2 bases, with 12 bases left between them. The CDR3 length is 15 residues. CDR1 and CDR2 from the germline V gene are SGHRS and YFSETQ. The CDR3 loop reads CASSLEGSAAYEQYF. CDR3 sequence (DNA): TGCGCCAGCAGCTTGGAGGGTAGCGCGGCCTACGAGCAGTACTTC. Based on the CDR3 plus reference TRBV5-1 and TRBJ2-7, the full variable domain is KAGVTQTPRYLIKTRGQQVTLSCSPISGHRSVSWYQQTPGQGLQFLFEYFSETQRNKGNFPGRFSGRQFSNSRSEMNVSTLELGDSALYLCASSLEGSAAYEQYFGPGTRLTVT.

The chain recombines TRBV30 with TRBJ2-5, with TRBD2 matching 10 bases. Germline values: CDR1 GTSNPN, CDR2 SVGIG (reference sequence). There are 16 residues in the CDR3. The ends lost 3 bases at V and 5 bases at J; junction bases unmatched: 12. In DNA form, the CDR3 reads TGTGCCTGGAGCCTACAACAGCGGGAGGGAGGTGAGACCCAGTACTTC. This codes for CAWSLQQREGGETQYF.

The gene calls are TRBV7-9 and TRBJ2-2; TRBD2 is a possible D gene (6 bases). V was clipped by 5 bases and J by 7 bases, with 17 bases between them. The germline V gene has CDR1 SEHNR and CDR2 FQNEAQ (reference sequence). The CDR3 loop spans 15 amino acids. CDR3 sequence (DNA): TGTGCCAGCAGCCCTCCTGGCGGGATAGACGGGGAGCTGTTTTTT. As protein: CASSPPGGIDGELFF.

V usage is TRBV27 and J usage is TRBJ2-3, with TRBD2 identical over 12 bases. The CDR3 spans 15 residues. V lost 5 bases, J lost 1 base, and 1 base stayed unmatched. Germline CDR1 and CDR2: MNHEY and SMNVEV (reference sequence). CDR3 DNA: TGTGCCAGCAGTGGACTAGCGGGGCGCACAGATACGCAGTATTTT. Protein: CASSGLAGRTDTQYF.

This sequence joins TRBV6-6 and TRBJ2-3, with D unclear. The CDR3 has 12 amino acids. Trimming removed 8 bases from V and 5 bases from J, with 11 bases in between. Germline CDR1 is MNHNY and CDR2 is SVGAGI (reference sequence). CDR3 sequence: CASRGPGDTQYF. CDR3 sequence (DNA): TGTGCCAGCCGCGGTCCGGGAGATACGCAGTATTTT.

The gene calls are TRBV6-1 and TRBJ2-2; no reliable D call. The CDR3 loop spans 13 amino acids. The V end was cut by 2 bases, the J end by 8 bases, with 9 bases between. Per the germline V gene, CDR1 is MNHNS and CDR2 is SASEGT. This chain's CDR3 is CASSEFEAGELFF. Written as DNA, the CDR3 is TGTGCCAGCAGTGAATTCGAGGCAGGGGAGCTGTTTTTT.

The chain recombines TRBV11-1 with TRBJ1-6; D remains unclear. This CDR3 region has 13 residues. Looked up from germline, CDR1 is SGHAT and CDR2 is FQDESV (reference sequence). Trimming cost V 4 bases and J 9 bases, with 10 bases left between them. This chain's CDR3 is CASSSQEGSPLHF. The CDR3 DNA follows: TGTGCCAGCAGCTCCCAGGAGGGTTCACCCCTCCACTTT.

The V call is TRBV14, the J call TRBJ2-3, with TRBD2 matching over 9 bases. The junction had 1 base not matched to a gene; V was cut back by 3 bases and J by 0 bases. CDR1 and CDR2 from the germline V gene are SGHDN and FVKESK. The CDR3 has 15 residues. The CDR3 reads CASSHTSGSTDTQYF. In DNA form, the CDR3 reads TGTGCCAGCAGCCATACTAGCGGGAGCACAGATACGCAGTATTTT.

Turning to this clone: Sequence at one end of the junction differs from germline and may be a read error. The chain joins TRBV5-1 to TRBJ2-1; tentatively, D is TRBD2 (5 bases). Germline V lookup: CDR1 SGHRS, CDR2 YFSETQ. The CDR3 consists of 13 residues. The DNA for the CDR3 is TGCGCCAGCAGCTTGGAAGCGGAGGACCCAAGCGTCTTC. This sequence encodes CASSLEAEDPSVF.

This chain connects TRBV28 to TRBJ1-6; D might be TRBD1 (5 bases). Per germline, CDR1 MDHEN and CDR2 SYDVKM. With 2 bases removed from V and 10 bases from J, the gap between germline ends came to 15 bases. The CDR3 is made up of 15 amino acids. The CDR3 bases are TGTGCCAGCAGTTTAGGGGGAACGGCCGCATCACCCCTCCACTTT. This translates into CASSLGGTAASPLHF.

This chain joins TRBV2 and TRBJ1-2, with TRBD1 matching over 7 bases. V shed 8 bases, J shed 0 bases, and the junction held 9 bases outside the gene matches. This CDR3 is built from 15 residues. CDR1 is SNHLY, CDR2 FYNNEI, per germline. The CDR3 spells CASGTEGITNYGYTF. The DNA for the CDR3 is TGTGCCAGCGGGACAGAGGGCATCACTAACTATGGCTACACCTTC.

This clone was observed once. The genes are TRBV27 and TRBJ2-5; the D is unclear. Germline values: CDR1 MNHEY, CDR2 SMNVEV (reference sequence). This CDR3 has 13 residues. V was trimmed by 5 bases and J by 0 bases, leaving 7 bases between them. CDR3 DNA sequence: TGTGCCAGCAGTCTTTTCTACCAAGAGACCCAGTACTTC. It translates to CASSLFYQETQYF.